The rows below give T cell receptor beta chains drawn from one sample of a study of T cells in Graves' hyperthyroidism and ophthalmopathy. TCRdb reanalysed the multiplex PCR reads using MiXCR and keeps one entry per CDR3 protein. The profile shows 380,000 or so distinct CDR3 sequences, 11% to 15% of them singletons. The sequenced sample consisted of blood. The receptors shown here come from a woman aged 25 to 39 with Graves' hyperthyroidism. Both conserved end residues are part of each CDR3. The order of the fields is clone size, J gene, CDR3 length, V gene, D gene, CDR3 protein, CDR3 DNA. The D gene is left open where the match is weak. Size is omitted from some rows. Given values are once, few, many or a class for expanded clones.

>many|TRBJ2-3|11|TRBV19|-
CASSITDTQYF
TGTGCCAGCAGTATCACAGATACGCAGTATTTT
>-|TRBJ2-6|16|TRBV7-8|-
CASSLEGIQRANVLTF
TGTGCCAGCAGCTTAGAGGGGATTCAGAGGGCCAACGTCCTGACTTTC
>many|TRBJ2-1|19|TRBV7-9|TRBD1
CASSLLPKPTGGIDNEQFF
TGTGCCAGCAGCTTACTCCCCAAACCGACAGGGGGCATCGACAATGAGCAGTTCTTC
>-|TRBJ1-2|15|TRBV5-1|-
CASSPAGDRNYGYTF
TGCGCCAGCAGCCCCGCCGGTGACAGGAACTATGGCTACACCTTC
>few|TRBJ2-7|13|TRBV29-1|-
CSVQDTLFYEQYF
TGCAGCGTTCAGGACACTCTCTTCTACGAGCAGTACTTC
>-|TRBJ2-7|14|TRBV30|TRBD1
CAWTQGAFGYEQYF
TGTGCCTGGACACAGGGGGCGTTTGGTTACGAGCAGTACTTC
>-|TRBJ2-7|15|TRBV5-1|TRBD1
CASRQRQGAFYEQYF
TGCGCCAGCAGACAAAGACAGGGGGCATTCTACGAGCAGTACTTC
>many|TRBJ2-1|13|TRBV2|-
CASLRSTYNEQFF
TGTGCCAGCCTGAGGTCGACCTACAATGAGCAGTTCTTC
>-|TRBJ1-1|12|TRBV28|-
CASSLYRDEAFF
TGTGCCAGCAGTTTGTACAGAGATGAAGCTTTCTTT
>-|TRBJ2-2|16|TRBV7-3|TRBD2
CASSHPQSGGPGELFF
TGTGCCAGCAGCCACCCCCAGAGCGGGGGACCCGGGGAGCTGTTTTTT
>-|TRBJ1-2|14|TRBV29-1|TRBD1
CSARGGPPFYGYTF
TGCAGCGCCAGGGGGGGGCCACCTTTCTATGGCTACACCTTC